The entry that follows covers one TCR beta chain sequence. The sequencing template was cDNA reverse transcribed from extracted RNA. Using immunoSEQ multiplex PCR, the repertoire was profiled, and TCRdb retains in-frame clones only, with some absent. The sample lists 150,000 to 200,000 clones, 60% occurring once. Germline CDR1 reads LGHNA; CDR2 reads YSLEER. There are 16 residues in the CDR3. V was shortened by 0 bases and J by 2 bases, with 11 bases between the two germline ends. The sample belongs to a study of CD8+ T cells in alopecia areata. The treatment is: oral pan-JAK inhibitor, 5-10 mg twice daily.

This rearrangement joins TRBV4-3 to TRBJ1-5; D is undetermined. The source is a human donor with alopecia areata. The sample consisted of CD4+ T cells sorted from blood, taken at week 24, from a patient treated with tofacitinib. The chain's CDR3 is CASSQDLADGNQPQHF. DNA of the CDR3: TGCGCCAGCAGCCAAGATTTGGCAGACGGCAATCAGCCCCAGCATTTT.